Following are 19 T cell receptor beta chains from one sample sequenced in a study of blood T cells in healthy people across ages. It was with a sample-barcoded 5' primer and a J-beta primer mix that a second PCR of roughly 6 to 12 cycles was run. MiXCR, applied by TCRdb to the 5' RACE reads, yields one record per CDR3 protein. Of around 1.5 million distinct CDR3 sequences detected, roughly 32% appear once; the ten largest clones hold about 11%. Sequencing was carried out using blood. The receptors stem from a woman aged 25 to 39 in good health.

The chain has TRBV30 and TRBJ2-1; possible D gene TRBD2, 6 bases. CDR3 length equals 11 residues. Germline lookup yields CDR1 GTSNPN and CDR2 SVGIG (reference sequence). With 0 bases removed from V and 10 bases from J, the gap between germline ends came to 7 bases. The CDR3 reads CAWSVLAEQFF. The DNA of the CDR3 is TGTGCCTGGAGTGTACTAGCCGAGCAGTTCTTC.

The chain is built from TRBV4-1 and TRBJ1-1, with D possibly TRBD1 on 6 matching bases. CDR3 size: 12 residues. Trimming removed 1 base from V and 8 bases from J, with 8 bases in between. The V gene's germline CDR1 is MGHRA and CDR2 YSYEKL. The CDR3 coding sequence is TGCGCCAGCAGCCAAGTAGGACAGGAAGCTTTCTTT. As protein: CASSQVGQEAFF.

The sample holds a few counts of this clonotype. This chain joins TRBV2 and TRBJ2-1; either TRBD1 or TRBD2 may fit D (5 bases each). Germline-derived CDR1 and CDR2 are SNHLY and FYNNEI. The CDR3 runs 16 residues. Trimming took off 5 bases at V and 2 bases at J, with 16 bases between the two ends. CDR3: CASSKGERRTYNEQFF. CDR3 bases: TGTGCCAGCAGTAAAGGGGAAAGGAGGACCTACAATGAGCAGTTCTTC. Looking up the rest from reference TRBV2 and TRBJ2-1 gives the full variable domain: EPEVTQTPSHQVTQMGQEVILRCVPISNHLYFYWYRQILGQKVEFLVSFYNNEISEKSEIFDDQFSVERPDGSNFTLKIRSTKLEDSAMYFCASSKGERRTYNEQFFGPGTRLTVL.

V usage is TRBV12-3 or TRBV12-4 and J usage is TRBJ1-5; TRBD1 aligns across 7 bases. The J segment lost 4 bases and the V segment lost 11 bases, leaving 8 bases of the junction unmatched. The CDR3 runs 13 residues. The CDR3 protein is CACNPGQNQPQHF. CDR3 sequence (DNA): TGTGCCTGCAATCCGGGACAGAATCAGCCCCAGCATTTT.

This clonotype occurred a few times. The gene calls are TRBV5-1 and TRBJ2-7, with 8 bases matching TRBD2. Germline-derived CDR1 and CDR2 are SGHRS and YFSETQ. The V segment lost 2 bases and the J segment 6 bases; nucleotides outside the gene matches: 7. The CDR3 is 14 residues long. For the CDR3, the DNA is TGCGCCAGCAGCTTCGGGGGGGAGGGAGCCGAGCAGTACTTC. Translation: CASSFGGEGAEQYF.

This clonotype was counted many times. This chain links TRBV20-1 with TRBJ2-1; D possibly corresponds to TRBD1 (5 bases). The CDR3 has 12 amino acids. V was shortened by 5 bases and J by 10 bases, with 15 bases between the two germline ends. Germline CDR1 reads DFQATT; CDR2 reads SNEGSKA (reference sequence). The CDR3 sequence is CSAGLWAGEQFF. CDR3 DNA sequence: TGCAGTGCTGGTCTGTGGGCAGGGGAGCAGTTCTTC.

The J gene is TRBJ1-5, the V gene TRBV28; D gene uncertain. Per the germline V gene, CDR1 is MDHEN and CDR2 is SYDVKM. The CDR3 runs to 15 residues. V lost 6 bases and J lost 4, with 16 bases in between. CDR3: CASRPGGPENQPQHF. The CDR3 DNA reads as TGTGCCAGCAGACCAGGCGGCCCGGAGAATCAGCCCCAGCATTTT.

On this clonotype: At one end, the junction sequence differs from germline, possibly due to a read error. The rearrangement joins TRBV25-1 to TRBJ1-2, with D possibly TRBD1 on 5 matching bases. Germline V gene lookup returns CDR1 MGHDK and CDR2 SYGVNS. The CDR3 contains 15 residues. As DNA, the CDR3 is TGTGCCAGCAGTGAATCGGGGGATACTAACTATGGCCACACCTTC. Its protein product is CASSESGDTNYGHTF.

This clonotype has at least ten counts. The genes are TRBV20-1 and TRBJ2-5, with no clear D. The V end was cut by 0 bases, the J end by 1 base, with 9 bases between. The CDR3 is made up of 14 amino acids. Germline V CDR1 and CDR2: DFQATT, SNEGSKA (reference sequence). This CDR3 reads CSAREWRTQETQYF. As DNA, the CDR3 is TGCAGTGCTAGAGAATGGCGGACCCAAGAGACCCAGTACTTC.

The CDR3 protein is CASSFGRGAYETQYF. The DNA for the CDR3 is TGTGCCAGCAGCTTCGGTCGGGGGGCCTATGAGACCCAGTACTTC. The V call is TRBV5-6, the J call TRBJ2-5; D is possibly TRBD2 (7 bases). The CDR3 totals 15 residues. Trimming took off 2 bases at V and 5 bases at J, with 16 bases between the two ends. Germline V lookup: CDR1 SGHDT, CDR2 YYEEEE.

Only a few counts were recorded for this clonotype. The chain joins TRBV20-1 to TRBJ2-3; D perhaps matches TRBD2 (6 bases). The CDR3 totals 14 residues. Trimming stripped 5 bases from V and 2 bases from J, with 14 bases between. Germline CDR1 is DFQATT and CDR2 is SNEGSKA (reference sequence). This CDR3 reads CSASRAGLTDTQYF. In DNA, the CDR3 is TGCAGTGCTTCCCGGGCGGGACTCACAGATACGCAGTATTTT.

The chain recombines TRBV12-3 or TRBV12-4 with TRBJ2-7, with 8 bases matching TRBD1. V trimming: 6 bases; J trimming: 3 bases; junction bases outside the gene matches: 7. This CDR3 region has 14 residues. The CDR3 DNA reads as TGTGCCAGCAGCATGACAGGGGCCAGCTACGAGCAGTACTTC. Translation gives CASSMTGASYEQYF.

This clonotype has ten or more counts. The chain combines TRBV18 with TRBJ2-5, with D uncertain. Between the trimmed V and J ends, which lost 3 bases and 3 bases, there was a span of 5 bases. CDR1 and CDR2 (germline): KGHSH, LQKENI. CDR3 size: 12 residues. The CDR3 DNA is TGTGCCAGCTCACCTCTCAAAGAGACCCAGTACTTC. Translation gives CASSPLKETQYF.

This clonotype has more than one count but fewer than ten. In DNA, the CDR3 is TGTGCCAGCAGTTTCGCAGGAGAAGAGCAGTTCTTC. It translates to CASSFAGEEQFF. This chain uses TRBV27 with TRBJ2-1; D is undetermined. The CDR3 is 12 amino acids. Germline lookup yields CDR1 MNHEY and CDR2 SMNVEV (reference sequence). The V and J ends lost 3 bases and 10 bases respectively, with 10 bases between them.

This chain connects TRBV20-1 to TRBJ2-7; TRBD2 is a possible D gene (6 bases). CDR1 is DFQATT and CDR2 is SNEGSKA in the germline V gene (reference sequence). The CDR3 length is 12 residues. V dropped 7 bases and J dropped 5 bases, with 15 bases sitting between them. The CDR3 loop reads CSVRGGGDEQYF. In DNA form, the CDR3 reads TGCAGTGTTAGGGGAGGCGGGGACGAGCAGTACTTC.

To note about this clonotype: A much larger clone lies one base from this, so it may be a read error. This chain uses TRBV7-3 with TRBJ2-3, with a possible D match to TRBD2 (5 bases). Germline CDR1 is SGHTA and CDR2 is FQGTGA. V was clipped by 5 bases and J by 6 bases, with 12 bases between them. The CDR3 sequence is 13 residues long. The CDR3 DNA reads TGTGCCAGCAGCGCAGAACTAGGGGATACGCAGTATTTT. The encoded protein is CASSAELGDTQYF. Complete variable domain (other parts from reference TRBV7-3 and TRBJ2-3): GAGVSQTPSNKVTEKGKYVELRCDPISGHTALYWYRQSLGQGPEFLIYFQGTGAADDSGLPNDRFFAVRPEGSVSTLKIQRTERGDSAVYLCASSAELGDTQYFGPGTRLTVL.

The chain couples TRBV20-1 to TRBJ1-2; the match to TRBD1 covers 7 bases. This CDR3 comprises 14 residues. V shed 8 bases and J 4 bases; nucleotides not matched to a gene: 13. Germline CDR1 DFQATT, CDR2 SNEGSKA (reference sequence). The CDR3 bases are TGCAGTACAAAAAGGGACAGCCTCCTCTATGGCTACACCTTC. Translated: CSTKRDSLLYGYTF.

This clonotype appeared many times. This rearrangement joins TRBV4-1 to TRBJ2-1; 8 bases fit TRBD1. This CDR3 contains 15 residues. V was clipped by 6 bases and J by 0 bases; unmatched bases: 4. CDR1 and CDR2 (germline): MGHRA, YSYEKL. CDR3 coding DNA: TGCGCCAGCAGGCTCACAGGGGGCTCCTACAATGAGCAGTTCTTC. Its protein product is CASRLTGGSYNEQFF.

CDR3 DNA sequence: TGTGCCAGCAGCTTGTCCGAGGGAGGGACCCTCCACTTT. It specifies CASSLSEGGTLHF. The rearrangement joins TRBV5-6 to TRBJ1-6; D ambiguous. V was trimmed by 1 base and J by 14 bases, leaving 13 bases between them. Germline CDR1 SGHDT, CDR2 YYEEEE. CDR3 length equals 13 residues.